Listed below are T cell receptor beta chains from one sample, sequenced in a study of T cell repertoires in cytomegalovirus infection. In TCRdb, the reads were re-called with MiXCR into one record per CDR3 protein. The sample has 250,000 to 300,000 distinct CDR3 sequences; approximately 15% are singletons. Sequenced material: CD8+ T cells from PBMCs. These receptors were collected from a human donor in good health (CMV status not recorded). Some clones in this sample may be carry-over from other donors' samples. The CDR3 runs from the conserved cysteine through the conserved F or W. Each record gives: J gene, D gene, V gene, clone size, CDR3 protein, CDR3 DNA. The D gene is left open where the match is weak. Expanded clones get a size class; other rows say once, few or many, or leave the size out.

>TRBJ1-1|.|TRBV7-2|many
CASSFPTGATEAFF
TGTGCCAGCAGCTTTCCAACAGGCGCCACTGAAGCTTTCTTT
>TRBJ1-5|TRBD1|TRBV7-8|few
CASSDPGQGALGNQPQHF
TGTGCCAGCAGTGATCCGGGACAGGGGGCGCTTGGCAATCAGCCCCAGCATTTT
>TRBJ2-1|TRBD2|TRBV7-8|.
CASSLGTSLQNEQFF
TGTGCCAGCAGCTTAGGGACTAGCCTGCAGAATGAGCAGTTCTTC
>TRBJ1-6|.|TRBV3-1|few
CASSQQNSPLHF
TGTGCCAGCAGCCAACAAAATTCACCCCTCCACTTT
>TRBJ2-1|.|TRBV6-5|.
CASSYLGDIGVNEQFF
TGTGCCAGCAGTTACCTGGGGGACATCGGGGTCAATGAGCAGTTCTTC
>TRBJ1-6|.|TRBV28|many
CASSLTGRTSPLHF
TGTGCCAGCAGTTTAACAGGGAGAACCTCACCCCTCCACTTT
>TRBJ1-3|.|TRBV2|few
CATVAGNTIYF
TGTGCCACCGTCGCTGGAAACACCATATATTTT
>TRBJ1-2|.|TRBV12-3/TRBV12-4|many
CASSLGGLYGYTF
TGTGCCAGCAGTTTAGGGGGGCTCTATGGCTACACCTTC
>TRBJ1-1|TRBD1|TRBV20-1|.
CSAVGQGAVTEAFF
TGCAGTGCTGTAGGACAGGGGGCGGTCACTGAAGCTTTCTTT
>TRBJ2-3|.|TRBV11-2|many
CASSLLAGARTDTQYF
TGTGCCAGCAGCTTATTAGCAGGGGCCAGGACAGATACGCAGTATTTT
>TRBJ2-1|TRBD2|TRBV4-3|.
CASSQDWSSGEYNEQFF
TGCGCCAGCAGCCAAGATTGGTCTAGCGGAGAGTACAATGAGCAGTTCTTC
>TRBJ1-2|.|TRBV12-3/TRBV12-4|.
CASSFPGQAIYGYTF
TGTGCCAGCAGTTTCCCGGGGCAAGCAATCTATGGCTACACCTTC
>TRBJ2-4|TRBD1|TRBV7-9|.
CASSLSPGQAKNIQYF
TGTGCCAGCAGCTTATCACCGGGACAGGCCAAAAACATTCAGTACTTC
>TRBJ2-1|TRBD2|TRBV3-1|.
CASSLISGGPGNEQFF
TGTGCCAGCAGCCTTATTAGCGGGGGGCCGGGCAATGAGCAGTTCTTC
>TRBJ2-1|.|TRBV7-9|.
CASSSRTRNNEQFF
TGTGCCAGCAGCTCACGGACCAGAAACAATGAGCAGTTCTTC
>TRBJ2-7|TRBD2|TRBV7-2|many
CASSSSGGGFYEQYF
TGTGCCAGCAGCTCAAGCGGGGGGGGGTTCTACGAGCAGTACTTC
>TRBJ2-5|.|TRBV28|.
CASSLRGAETQYF
TGTGCCAGCAGTTTAAGGGGGGCAGAGACCCAGTACTTC
>TRBJ2-3|TRBD2|TRBV7-6|few
CASSSGGRDTQYF
TGTGCCAGCAGCTCGGGGGGGCGGGATACGCAGTATTTT
>TRBJ1-1|.|TRBV7-8|few
CASKPGTGNTEAFF
TGTGCCAGCAAACCGGGCACGGGGAACACTGAAGCTTTCTTT
>TRBJ2-2|.|TRBV7-6|many
CASSSTRSGELFF
TGTGCCAGCAGCTCCACCCGCTCCGGGGAGCTGTTTTTT
>TRBJ2-1|TRBD2|TRBV7-2|many
CASSLSSGTSGGYEQFF
TGTGCCAGCAGCTTATCGTCCGGGACTAGCGGGGGTTATGAGCAGTTCTTC
>TRBJ2-1|TRBD1|TRBV6-1|.
CASSARPGQGTGFKDEQFF
TGTGCCAGCAGTGCCCGCCCGGGACAGGGGACGGGATTTAAGGATGAGCAGTTCTTC
>TRBJ2-2|TRBD1|TRBV7-8|many
CASSLTGAGELFF
TGTGCCAGCAGCCTAACAGGGGCCGGGGAGCTGTTTTTT
>TRBJ1-3|.|TRBV12-3/TRBV12-4|many
CASSTTERGNTIYF
TGTGCCAGCAGCACTACAGAAAGGGGAAACACCATATATTTT
>TRBJ1-3|.|TRBV9|few
CASSVMETLTSGNTIYF
TGTGCCAGCAGCGTGATGGAAACCCTAACCTCTGGAAACACCATATATTTT
>TRBJ1-1|.|TRBV7-6|many
CASSLAQGPEAFF
TGTGCCAGCAGCTTAGCACAGGGCCCTGAAGCTTTCTTT
>TRBJ2-2|TRBD1|TRBV6-5|many
CASRIEGAGTGELFF
TGTGCCAGCAGAATCGAGGGGGCAGGGACCGGGGAGCTGTTTTTT
>TRBJ2-2|.|TRBV7-8|.
CASYLRVPGELFF
TGTGCCAGCTACTTGAGGGTTCCCGGGGAGCTGTTTTTT
>TRBJ2-2|.|TRBV7-6|many
CASSLQVAGPNAANTGELFF
TGTGCCAGCAGCTTACAGGTCGCAGGCCCCAATGCCGCGAACACCGGGGAGCTGTTTTTT
>TRBJ1-2|.|TRBV20-1|few
CSALQDSHGYTF
TGCAGTGCGTTACAGGATTCACATGGCTACACCTTC
>TRBJ1-4|.|TRBV7-3|few
CASSLNPRGEKLFF
TGTGCCAGCAGCTTAAACCCCAGGGGTGAAAAACTGTTTTTT
>TRBJ1-5|.|TRBV6-5|few
CASSYSQLNQPQHF
TGTGCCAGCAGTTACTCACAGCTCAATCAGCCCCAGCATTTT
>TRBJ2-3|.|TRBV2|.
CASSEAHPLSADTQYF
TGTGCCAGCAGTGAAGCCCACCCGTTAAGCGCAGATACGCAGTATTTT
>TRBJ2-1|TRBD2|TRBV19|once
CASSMNSGGSDEQFF
TGTGCCAGTAGTATGAATAGCGGGGGGAGCGATGAGCAGTTCTTC
>TRBJ1-5|.|TRBV4-1|few
CASSQGGHQGINQPQHF
TGCGCCAGCAGCCAAGGTGGACATCAGGGGATCAATCAGCCCCAGCATTTT
>TRBJ1-2|.|TRBV29-1|.
CSVEEGEQGHGYTF
TGCAGCGTTGAAGAAGGTGAACAGGGTCATGGCTACACCTTC
>TRBJ1-4|.|TRBV7-9|many
CASSPELLANEKLFF
TGTGCCAGCAGTCCCGAGTTGCTTGCTAATGAAAAACTGTTTTTT
>TRBJ2-4|TRBD1|TRBV7-2|many
CASSANRGPSYKNIQYF
TGTGCCAGCAGCGCCAACAGGGGCCCAAGTTACAAAAACATTCAGTACTTC
>TRBJ2-7|.|TRBV28|.
CASSPSPGQGLGEQYF
TGTGCCAGCAGCCCAAGCCCCGGACAAGGGCTGGGGGAGCAGTACTTC
>TRBJ2-7|TRBD2|TRBV5-5|once
CASSWSGTSGGQRGQYF
TGTGCCAGCAGCTGGTCCGGGACTAGCGGGGGCCAAAGAGGGCAGTACTTC
>TRBJ1-3|.|TRBV28|.
CASTLGLTPLSGNTIYF
TGTGCCAGCACCCTGGGGCTTACCCCCCTCTCTGGAAACACCATATATTTT